Shown below are 28 T cell receptor beta chains from a single sample sequenced in a study of shared clonotypes between healthy human individuals. The table came from immunoSEQ multiplex PCR; TCRdb's copy has only in-frame clones and leaves some out. Of nearly 2 million clones listed, around 96% are singletons. Terminally differentiated effector memory CD45RA+ cells were left out of the naive CD8 fraction, which was CD45RO-negative and positively selected for CCR7. Source material: naive CD8+ T cells sorted from blood. Receptor source: a young man in good health.

This clone came up once. The chain uses TRBV10-3 and TRBJ2-2; tentatively, D is TRBD1 (7 bases). In germline, CDR1 is ENHRY, CDR2 SYGVKD. V lost 8 bases to trimming and J lost 6 bases, with 22 bases between them. The CDR3 sequence is 16 residues long. CDR3 amino acids: CAISWRGQGDAGELFF. The DNA of the CDR3 is TGTGCCATCTCGTGGAGGGGGCAGGGCGATGCCGGGGAGCTGTTTTTT.

This rearrangement joins TRBV27 to TRBJ2-7; D ambiguous. The CDR3 sequence is 15 residues long. Germline V gene lookup returns CDR1 MNHEY and CDR2 SMNVEV (reference sequence). V was trimmed by 3 bases and J by 0 bases, leaving 12 bases between them. The DNA for the CDR3 is TGTGCCAGCAGTTTCCAAAGTCCACCCTCCTACGAGCAGTACTTC. Its protein is CASSFQSPPSYEQYF.

Only one count was recorded for this clone. The rearrangement joins TRBV6-1 to TRBJ2-4; 8 positions agree with TRBD1. J lost 3 bases, V lost 0 bases, and 7 bases had no gene match. Germline CDR1 and CDR2: MNHNS and SASEGT. The CDR3 runs 17 residues. The CDR3 DNA follows: TGTGCCAGCAGTGAAGCTGGGGCAGGGGGCCTCAAAAACATTCAGTACTTC. Encoded protein: CASSEAGAGGLKNIQYF.

The chain has TRBV5-1 and TRBJ1-2; tentatively, D is TRBD1 (6 bases). Trimming stripped 0 bases from V and 4 bases from J, with 13 bases between. Germline V gene lookup returns CDR1 SGHRS and CDR2 YFSETQ. The CDR3 consists of 15 residues. This chain's CDR3 is CASSLGTGSLYGYTF. The DNA of the CDR3 is TGCGCCAGCAGCTTGGGTACAGGGAGTCTCTATGGCTACACCTTC.

The chain recombines TRBV27 with TRBJ2-1, with 12 bases fitting TRBD2. Germline values: CDR1 MNHEY, CDR2 SMNVEV (reference sequence). The CDR3 runs 17 residues. V lost 0 bases, J lost 4 bases, and 4 bases stayed unmatched. The CDR3 reads CASSLSGGLAGYNEQFF. In nucleotides, the CDR3 is TGTGCCAGCAGTTTATCGGGGGGACTAGCGGGTTACAATGAGCAGTTCTTC.

This clone was observed a single time. The V and J genes are TRBV6-5 and TRBJ2-3; no firm D call. With 5 bases removed from V and 5 bases from J, the gap between germline ends came to 8 bases. Germline assignment: CDR1 MNHEY and CDR2 SVGAGI. This CDR3 region has 12 residues. The CDR3 nucleotides read TGTGCCAGCAGTCCGGCCCGAGATACGCAGTATTTT. This encodes CASSPARDTQYF.

The CDR3 here is CASSLAQWAYEQYF. In nucleotides, the CDR3 is TGTGCCAGCAGTTTAGCACAGTGGGCCTACGAGCAGTACTTC. The V and J genes are TRBV28 and TRBJ2-7; D gene unclear. This CDR3 has 14 amino acids. The V end was cut by 2 bases, the J end by 2 bases, with 10 bases between. Germline CDR1 reads MDHEN; CDR2 reads SYDVKM.

This clone was observed once. V and J are TRBV5-1 and TRBJ2-1; tentative D call: TRBD2 (6 bases). CDR1 is SGHRS, CDR2 YFSETQ, per germline. Deletions cut 2 bases from V and 1 base from J, with 10 bases between. The length of the CDR3 is 15 residues. The CDR3 nucleotides are TGCGCCAGCAGCTTCGGGACTCTTTCCTACAATGAGCAGTTCTTC. As protein: CASSFGTLSYNEQFF. The variable domain in full, with the rest retrieved from reference TRBV5-1 and TRBJ2-1, is KAGVTQTPRYLIKTRGQQVTLSCSPISGHRSVSWYQQTPGQGLQFLFEYFSETQRNKGNFPGRFSGRQFSNSRSEMNVSTLELGDSALYLCASSFGTLSYNEQFFGPGTRLTVL.

The rearrangement joins TRBV6-4 to TRBJ1-1; no definite D call. Per germline, CDR1 MRHNA and CDR2 SNTAGT. V was cut by 3 bases and J by 0 bases, with 5 bases left in between. This CDR3 contains 13 residues. CDR3 sequence (DNA): TGTGCCAGCAGTGAACGGCTGAACACTGAAGCTTTCTTT. Its translation is CASSERLNTEAFF.

V is TRBV5-4 and J is TRBJ2-5; 7 nucleotides line up with TRBD2. This CDR3 comprises 14 residues. Germline CDR1 and CDR2: SGHNT and YYREEE (reference sequence). Unmatched junction bases numbered 6, after V lost 3 bases and J lost 4 bases. CDR3 amino acids: CASSSQRDSETQYF. As DNA, the CDR3 is TGTGCCAGCAGCTCACAGCGGGATTCAGAGACCCAGTACTTC. Full variable domain (remainder filled in from reference TRBV5-4 and TRBJ2-5): ETGVTQSPTHLIKTRGQQVTLRCSSQSGHNTVSWYQQALGQGPQFIFQYYREEENGRGNFPPRFSGLQFPNYSSELNVNALELDDSALYLCASSSQRDSETQYFGPGTRLLVL.

The chain joins TRBV7-6 to TRBJ2-7; perhaps D is TRBD1 or TRBD2 (6 bases each). Between the trimmed V and J ends, which lost 0 bases and 7 bases, there was a span of 13 bases. CDR3 length equals 14 residues. In germline, CDR1 is SGHVS, CDR2 FNYEAQ. The DNA of the CDR3 is TGTGCCAGCAGCTTAGCCCCGGGGGCGTGGGAGCAGTACTTC. Its protein product is CASSLAPGAWEQYF.

Remarks on this clone: The identical CDR3 is also encoded by other nucleotide sequences in the sample. The rearrangement joins TRBV19 to TRBJ2-5, with unresolved D. This CDR3 contains 13 residues. Germline loops: CDR1 LNHDA, CDR2 SQIVND (reference sequence). Trimming removed 1 base at V and 5 bases at J, with 8 bases between. The CDR3 coding sequence is TGTGCCAGTAGTATAGTGGGGTGGGAGACCCAGTACTTC. The encoded protein is CASSIVGWETQYF.

This clone appeared once. The chain employs TRBV4-1 and TRBJ2-7; D is unclear. Trimming stripped 1 base from V and 3 bases from J, with 13 bases between. Germline-derived CDR1 and CDR2 are MGHRA and YSYEKL. This CDR3 spans 15 amino acids. The CDR3 spells CASSQGASLDYEQYF. For the CDR3, the DNA is TGCGCCAGCAGCCAAGGGGCTAGTTTAGACTACGAGCAGTACTTC.

The gene calls are TRBV29-1 and TRBJ2-5; TRBD2 matches 12 bases. The V gene's germline CDR1 is SQVTM and CDR2 ANQGSEA. V gave up 4 bases and J gave up 3 bases; unmatched junction bases: 6. The length of the CDR3 is 15 residues. The CDR3 DNA reads as TGCAGCGTTGGTAAGACTAGCGGGAGCAAAGAGACCCAGTACTTC. It is translated as CSVGKTSGSKETQYF.

V is TRBV5-6 and J is TRBJ2-7; 7 bases line up with TRBD2. The CDR3 consists of 15 residues. Germline loops: CDR1 SGHDT, CDR2 YYEEEE. V shed 0 bases, J shed 2 bases, and the junction held 5 bases outside the gene matches. The CDR3 reads CASSLGGGPPYEQYF. The CDR3 nucleotides read TGTGCCAGCAGCTTGGGCGGGGGACCTCCCTACGAGCAGTACTTC. Combining the CDR3 with reference TRBV5-6 and TRBJ2-7 gives the whole variable domain DAGVTQSPTHLIKTRGQQVTLRCSPKSGHDTVSWYQQALGQGPQFIFQYYEEEERQRGNFPDRFSGHQFPNYSSELNVNALLLGDSALYLCASSLGGGPPYEQYFGPGTRLTVT.

V gene TRBV4-3 combines with J gene TRBJ2-7; 7 nucleotides agree with TRBD2. The CDR3 runs 14 residues. V lost 3 bases to trimming and J lost 3 bases; unmatched junction nucleotides: 5. The germline V gene encodes CDR1 LGHNA and CDR2 YSLEER. The CDR3 DNA reads TGCGCCAGCAGCCAGGAAGCGGGATTCTACGAGCAGTACTTC. The encoded protein is CASSQEAGFYEQYF.

The chain is built from TRBV15 and TRBJ2-2, with TRBD1 identical over 7 bases. The germline CDR1 and CDR2 sequences are LNHNV and YYDKDF (reference sequence). Losses at the gene ends were 6 bases for V and 0 bases for J; bases not matched to a gene: 4. The CDR3 covers 15 residues. CDR3 amino acids: CATRDRRANTGELFF. CDR3 nucleotide sequence: TGTGCCACCAGGGACAGGCGCGCGAACACCGGGGAGCTGTTTTTT.

The chain has TRBV27 and TRBJ1-6, with D tentatively TRBD1 (5 bases). Per the germline V gene, CDR1 is MNHEY and CDR2 is SMNVEV (reference sequence). Between the trimmed V and J ends, which lost 0 bases and 1 base, there was a span of 10 bases. The CDR3 runs to 17 residues. Here the CDR3 reads CASSLSPRQSYNSPLHF. CDR3 DNA sequence: TGTGCCAGCAGTTTATCTCCCCGACAGTCCTATAATTCACCCCTCCACTTT.

For this clone: The same CDR3 is also encoded by other DNA sequences in this sample. This rearrangement joins TRBV7-8 to TRBJ1-1; D remains ambiguous. Between the trimmed V and J ends, which lost 2 bases and 4 bases, there was a span of 5 bases. Germline assignment: CDR1 SGHVS and CDR2 FQNEAQ. There are 12 residues in the CDR3. The CDR3 nucleotides are TGTGCCAGCAGCTTAAGCGGCACTGAAGCTTTCTTT. Encoded protein: CASSLSGTEAFF.

The rearrangement joins TRBV4-3 to TRBJ2-7, with 8 bases identical to TRBD1. The V and J ends lost 0 bases and 6 bases, in that order; junction bases with no gene match: 10. Germline V lookup: CDR1 LGHNA, CDR2 YSLEER. The CDR3 is 16 residues long. CDR3 sequence reads: CASSQDGTGESTEQYF. The DNA for the CDR3 is TGCGCCAGCAGCCAAGATGGGACAGGCGAGAGTACCGAGCAGTACTTC.

The chain links TRBV6-1 to TRBJ1-1; TRBD1 matches 7 bases. This CDR3 is 15 amino acids long. Looked up from germline, CDR1 is MNHNS and CDR2 is SASEGT. J gave up 2 bases and V 2 bases, and 5 bases lay outside the gene matches. In DNA, the CDR3 is TGTGCCAGCAGTGAATACGGGACAGAAAACACTGAAGCTTTCTTT. Translation: CASSEYGTENTEAFF.

The chain carries TRBV11-2 and TRBJ1-1; 7 positions match TRBD1. CDR1 and CDR2 from the germline V gene are SGHAT and FQNNGV. The CDR3 sequence is 15 residues long. Germline trimming cut 4 bases from V and 1 base from J; bases unmatched to any gene: 6. Here the CDR3 DNA reads TGTGCCAGCAGCTATATTACAGGGGAGAACACTGAAGCTTTCTTT. It encodes CASSYITGENTEAFF.

This chain joins TRBV7-9 and TRBJ1-1; no definite D call. V was cut by 5 bases and J by 4 bases, with 8 bases left in between. CDR1 and CDR2 from the germline V gene are SEHNR and FQNEAQ (reference sequence). The CDR3 length is 12 residues. DNA of the CDR3: TGTGCCAGCAGCCTCATAGTCACTGAAGCTTTCTTT. Its protein product is CASSLIVTEAFF.

The J gene is TRBJ1-2, the V gene TRBV28; TRBD1 agrees at 8 bases. The CDR3 is made up of 15 amino acids. The V gene's germline CDR1 is MDHEN and CDR2 SYDVKM. Germline trimming cut 5 bases from V and 0 bases from J; bases unmatched to any gene: 5. CDR3 nucleotides: TGTGCCAGCAGTGCCCAGGGGGCGCCTAACTATGGCTACACCTTC. This codes for CASSAQGAPNYGYTF.

The chain carries TRBV7-9 and TRBJ2-2, with TRBD2 identical over 12 bases. CDR1 and CDR2 from the germline V gene are SEHNR and FQNEAQ (reference sequence). J lost 4 bases, V lost 8 bases, and 5 bases had no gene match. The CDR3 is 15 residues long. The CDR3 loop is CASGSSGGATGELFF. The CDR3 DNA is TGTGCCAGCGGCTCTAGCGGGGGGGCCACCGGGGAGCTGTTTTTT.

The V call is TRBV9, the J call TRBJ1-2; D not certain. Trimming cost V 0 bases and J 2 bases, with 14 bases left between them. The CDR3 runs 16 residues. Germline V gene lookup returns CDR1 SGDLS and CDR2 YYNGEE. In DNA, the CDR3 is TGTGCCAGCAGCGTAGGAGTAGAGCTTCTCAACTATGGCTACACCTTC. The encoded protein is CASSVGVELLNYGYTF.

This chain connects TRBV10-3 to TRBJ2-2; no clear D. Trimming removed 6 bases at V and 5 bases at J, with 7 bases between. Germline V gives CDR1 ENHRY, CDR2 SYGVKD. The CDR3 covers 12 residues. For the CDR3, the DNA is TGTGCCATCAGGAGCGCAACCGGGGAGCTGTTTTTT. This translates into CAIRSATGELFF.

As to this clone: Different DNA sequences within this sample yield the same CDR3. The rearrangement links TRBV9 to TRBJ2-7; D is unclear. V was pared by 0 bases and J by 5 bases, with 9 bases between. The CDR3 length is 13 residues. Per germline, CDR1 SGDLS and CDR2 YYNGEE. The chain's CDR3 is CASSVGGEDEQYF. The CDR3 nucleotides are TGTGCCAGCAGCGTAGGAGGAGAGGACGAGCAGTACTTC.